A single sample is the source of the 27 T cell receptor beta chains below, sequenced in a study of response to subunit inactivated influenza vaccine. Each CDR3 protein is one row after TCRdb ran MiXCR on the RT-PCR reads. The top ten hold approximately 8.4% of the sample, which has more than 200,000 distinct CDR3 sequences, 9.5% to 15% seen once. The sequences come from non-naive T cells sorted from PBMCs, collected less than 15 days before vaccination. Receptors were obtained from a man aged 50 or older who received an inactivated influenza vaccine.

CDR3 in DNA: TGCAGTGCCACGCAGGGTAACGAGCAGTACTTC. It specifies CSATQGNEQYF. The chain carries TRBV20-1 and TRBJ2-7, with a possible D match to TRBD1 (5 bases). CDR1 and CDR2 (germline): DFQATT, SNEGSKA (reference sequence). This CDR3 is built from 11 residues. The V gene lost 6 bases and the J gene lost 5 bases, with 11 bases spanning the gap.

This chain connects TRBV13 to TRBJ2-1, with 10 bases that match TRBD2. CDR3 length equals 14 residues. The germline CDR1 and CDR2 sequences are PRHDT and FYEKMQ (reference sequence). The junction had 1 base not matched to a gene; V was cut back by 3 bases and J by 5 bases. Written as DNA, the CDR3 is TGTGCCAGCAGCTTGGGACTAGCGAACAATGAGCAGTTCTTC. As protein: CASSLGLANNEQFF. The full variable domain, rest sourced from reference TRBV13 and TRBJ2-1, is AAGVIQSPRHLIKEKRETATLKCYPIPRHDTVYWYQQGPGQDPQFLISFYEKMQSDKGSIPDRFSAQQFSDYHSELNMSSLELGDSALYFCASSLGLANNEQFFGPGTRLTVL.

This chain connects TRBV20-1 to TRBJ2-3; D might be TRBD1 (6 bases). The CDR3 totals 15 residues. Germline CDR1 reads DFQATT; CDR2 reads SNEGSKA (reference sequence). Trimming stripped 6 bases from V and 6 bases from J, with 22 bases between. CDR3 region: CSAPGSQGKMDTQYF. The CDR3 DNA follows: TGCAGTGCCCCCGGCTCTCAGGGGAAGATGGATACGCAGTATTTT.

Notes on this clonotype: Since a much larger clone is just one base distant, this may be a read error. The rearrangement joins TRBV4-3 to TRBJ2-1; 7 nucleotides align to TRBD1. The CDR3 is made up of 16 amino acids. Germline V CDR1 and CDR2: LGHNA, YSLEER. The CDR3 is CTSSQDSGGSYNEQFF. The CDR3 nucleotides are TGCACCAGCAGCCAAGATTCAGGGGGCTCCTACAATGAGCAGTTCTTC.

The sample holds many counts of this clonotype. The V gene is TRBV12-3 or TRBV12-4, the J gene TRBJ2-3, with 8 nucleotides matching TRBD2. The CDR3 contains 13 residues. V was clipped by 3 bases and J by 5 bases; unmatched bases: 1. CDR3 coding DNA: TGTGCCAGCAGTTTCGGGAGGGGAGATACGCAGTATTTT. Its protein is CASSFGRGDTQYF.

In its sample, this clonotype was seen a few times. This chain links TRBV9 with TRBJ1-1; 9 bases fit TRBD1. V shed 0 bases, J shed 9 bases, and the junction held 9 bases outside the gene matches. CDR1 SGDLS and CDR2 YYNGEE come from the germline V gene. This CDR3 comprises 15 residues. The CDR3 loop is CASSVDGTGKGKAFF. Written as DNA, the CDR3 is TGTGCCAGCAGCGTAGACGGGACAGGGAAGGGGAAAGCTTTCTTT.

There are a few counts of this clonotype. V is TRBV7-2 and J is TRBJ2-5; a weak D match, TRBD2 (6 bases). This CDR3 is 14 amino acids long. V was trimmed by 0 bases and J by 5 bases, leaving 10 bases between them. CDR1 is SGHTA, CDR2 FQGNSA, per germline. CDR3 sequence (DNA): TGTGCCAGCAGCTTAGCGTCTAGCGTCGAGACCCAGTACTTC. As protein: CASSLASSVETQYF.

The chain carries TRBV6-5 and TRBJ1-3, with D possibly matching TRBD1 (5 bases). Per the germline V gene, CDR1 is MNHEY and CDR2 is SVGAGI. The CDR3 length is 15 residues. V shed 2 bases and J shed 4 bases, with 12 bases lying between them. The chain's CDR3 is CASSYEFWDGNTIYF. Written as DNA, the CDR3 is TGTGCCAGCAGTTACGAATTCTGGGACGGAAACACCATATATTTT.

This clonotype was counted between two and nine times. The chain uses TRBV6-1 and TRBJ1-5; D is perhaps TRBD1 (6 bases). Trimming shortened V by 6 bases and J by 0 bases, and 18 bases separated the two germline ends. CDR3 length equals 17 residues. Germline CDR1 is MNHNS and CDR2 is SASEGT. The CDR3 is CASSATDRDYSNQPQHF. CDR3 DNA sequence: TGTGCCAGCAGCGCTACGGACAGAGACTATAGCAATCAGCCCCAGCATTTT.

This clonotype was seen more than once but under ten times. The chain has TRBV12-3 or TRBV12-4 and TRBJ1-5, with D possibly TRBD1 on 6 matching bases. The CDR3 has 15 residues. Trimming left V 6 bases short and J 5 bases short, with 17 bases between. CDR3 residues: CASRRRGHRDQPQHF. The CDR3, as DNA: TGTGCCAGCAGGCGCCGGGGACACCGAGATCAGCCCCAGCATTTT.

This clonotype has at least ten counts. This rearrangement joins TRBV29-1 to TRBJ1-1; 10 bases are a match to TRBD1. Germline assignment: CDR1 SQVTM and CDR2 ANQGSEA. The ends lost 8 bases at V and 1 base at J; junction bases unmatched: 4. This CDR3 spans 13 amino acids. CDR3 DNA sequence: TGCAGCATCGACAGGGGGCCGAACACTGAAGCTTTCTTT. Its protein is CSIDRGPNTEAFF.

The table lists this clonotype with a few counts. The chain couples TRBV12-3 or TRBV12-4 to TRBJ1-1; D is unclear. This CDR3 contains 14 residues. Trimming removed 0 bases at V and 0 bases at J, with 5 bases between. The chain's CDR3 is CASSLAGLNTEAFF. The CDR3 coding sequence is TGTGCCAGCAGTTTAGCTGGGTTGAACACTGAAGCTTTCTTT.

This clonotype appeared a few times. The V call is TRBV20-1, the J call TRBJ1-2; D is undetermined. The CDR3 runs 13 residues. Looked up from germline, CDR1 is DFQATT and CDR2 is SNEGSKA (reference sequence). The V and J ends lost 1 base and 4 bases respectively, with 10 bases between them. In DNA, the CDR3 is TGCAGTGCTAGAGTCCCGGGGAGCTATGGCTACACCTTC. Amino acid sequence: CSARVPGSYGYTF.

J is TRBJ1-3 and V is TRBV5-1, with a weak D call TRBD1 (5 bases). The V and J ends lost 4 bases and 0 bases respectively, with 8 bases between them. CDR3 length: 14 residues. Germline V gene lookup returns CDR1 SGHRS and CDR2 YFSETQ. Here the CDR3 reads CASSRGSSGNTIYF. The CDR3 bases are TGCGCCAGCAGCCGGGGGAGCTCTGGAAACACCATATATTTT.

The sample holds many counts of this clonotype. The chain employs TRBV20-1 and TRBJ2-3; 12 bases are a match to TRBD2. This CDR3 contains 17 residues. V was pared by 5 bases and J by 0 bases, with 9 bases of the junction left unmatched. CDR1 is DFQATT and CDR2 is SNEGSKA in the germline V gene (reference sequence). The CDR3 region is CSAASSGRDGSTDTQYF. The CDR3 nucleotides are TGCAGTGCTGCTTCTAGCGGGAGGGATGGGAGCACAGATACGCAGTATTTT.

The chain carries TRBV2 and TRBJ1-5; 7 bases are a match to TRBD1. The V gene's germline CDR1 is SNHLY and CDR2 FYNNEI. J lost 5 bases, V lost 6 bases, and 10 bases had no gene match. The CDR3 runs 15 residues. As DNA, the CDR3 is TGTGCCAGCAGCCCGACAGGGCCTACCGATCAGCCCCAGCATTTT. It codes for CASSPTGPTDQPQHF. Complete variable domain (other parts from reference TRBV2 and TRBJ1-5): EPEVTQTPSHQVTQMGQEVILRCVPISNHLYFYWYRQILGQKVEFLVSFYNNEISEKSEIFDDQFSVERPDGSNFTLKIRSTKLEDSAMYFCASSPTGPTDQPQHFGDGTRLSIL.

Concerning this clonotype: The junction and the germline gene differ at one end; a read error may be behind it. The chain couples TRBV3-1 to TRBJ2-5, with TRBD2 matching 9 bases. This CDR3 spans 16 amino acids. The germline gives CDR1 LGHDT, CDR2 YNNKEL (reference sequence). CDR3 protein: CAISQTASGVQETQYF. The CDR3 DNA is TGTGCCATCAGCCAAACGGCTAGCGGGGTACAAGAGACCCAGTACTTC.

This clonotype was seen many times. The chain uses TRBV14 and TRBJ1-1, with 7 bases matching TRBD1. Germline V gene lookup returns CDR1 SGHDN and CDR2 FVKESK. The V segment lost 0 bases and the J segment 1 base; nucleotides outside the gene matches: 2. The CDR3 is 15 amino acids. For the CDR3, the DNA is TGTGCCAGCAGCCAAGACAGGACAGGGAACACTGAAGCTTTCTTT. This codes for CASSQDRTGNTEAFF.

The chain carries TRBV15 and TRBJ1-5; 7 positions agree with TRBD1. With V trimmed by 1 base and J by 6 bases, 6 bases remained unmatched. Per the germline V gene, CDR1 is LNHNV and CDR2 is YYDKDF (reference sequence). The CDR3 is made up of 15 amino acids. The CDR3 region is CATSRGRDRSQPQHF. In DNA, the CDR3 is TGTGCCACCAGCAGAGGCCGGGACAGAAGTCAGCCCCAGCATTTT. Using reference TRBV15 and TRBJ1-5 for the parts outside the CDR3, the full variable domain is DAMVIQNPRYQVTQFGKPVTLSCSQTLNHNVMYWYQQKSSQAPKLLFHYYDKDFNNEADTPDNFQSRRPNTSFCFLDIRSPGLGDTAMYLCATSRGRDRSQPQHFGDGTRLSIL.

The chain couples TRBV20-1 to TRBJ2-1; TRBD2 agrees at 11 bases. V dropped 3 bases and J dropped 7; count of bases not matched to a gene: 29. CDR3 size: 22 residues. Germline values: CDR1 DFQATT, CDR2 SNEGSKA (reference sequence). This CDR3 is CSASPPAGSGLAVSQVRNEQFF. CDR3 sequence (DNA): TGCAGTGCTAGTCCCCCCGCGGGTTCGGGACTAGCGGTATCACAGGTACGGAATGAGCAGTTCTTC.

The J gene is TRBJ2-7, the V gene TRBV6-6, with TRBD2 as a possible D gene (6 bases). The CDR3 extends over 13 amino acids. Germline values: CDR1 MNHNY, CDR2 SVGAGI (reference sequence). The ends were cut back, 2 bases at V and 1 base at J, with 6 bases in the middle. The CDR3 region has the DNA TGTGCCAGCAGTTACGGGGGGTCCTACGAGCAGTACTTC. Amino acid sequence: CASSYGGSYEQYF.

The V and J genes are TRBV6-5 and TRBJ2-2, with no clear D. Germline CDR1 reads MNHEY; CDR2 reads SVGAGI. This CDR3 is 13 amino acids long. Trimming left V 4 bases short and J 5 bases short, with 8 bases between. The CDR3 reads CASSFEATGELFF. The DNA of the CDR3 is TGTGCCAGCAGTTTCGAGGCGACCGGGGAGCTGTTTTTT.

The rearrangement joins TRBV6-2 or TRBV6-3 to TRBJ2-1; maybe TRBD2 (6 bases). The CDR3 runs to 16 residues. Germline assignment: CDR1 MNHEY and CDR2 SVGEGT. Trimming stripped 6 bases from V and 3 bases from J, with 18 bases between. The CDR3 region has the DNA TGTGCCAGCAGCCGAATTGGAATGGGGGGCTACAATGAGCAGTTCTTC. Its protein is CASSRIGMGGYNEQFF.

A note on this clonotype: Since a much larger clone is just one base distant, this may be a read error. The chain combines TRBV6-1 with TRBJ1-1; D is uncertain. The CDR3 sequence is 14 residues long. Trimming removed 4 bases from V and 1 base from J, with 10 bases in between. Germline CDR1 is MNHNS and CDR2 is SASEGT. CDR3 region: CASSAPWGNTEAFF. CDR3 sequence (DNA): TGTGCCAGCAGTGCCCCATGGGGGAACACTGAAGCTTTCTTT.

This clonotype was counted a few times. The CDR3 protein is CSASRLAVYNEQFF. In nucleotides, the CDR3 is TGCAGTGCTAGTCGACTAGCGGTTTACAATGAGCAGTTCTTC. The V gene is TRBV20-1, the J gene TRBJ2-1; TRBD2 matches at 9 bases. Per the germline V gene, CDR1 is DFQATT and CDR2 is SNEGSKA (reference sequence). V trimming: 3 bases; J trimming: 4 bases; junction bases outside the gene matches: 4. The CDR3 extends over 14 amino acids.

This clonotype came up many times. The gene calls are TRBV29-1 and TRBJ1-5; TRBD1 matches at 7 bases. CDR3 length: 13 amino acids. CDR1 and CDR2 (germline): SQVTM, ANQGSEA. V dropped 4 bases and J dropped 4; count of bases not matched to a gene: 4. The CDR3 DNA is TGCAGCGTTGCACAGGGGCTAAATCAGCCCCAGCATTTT. Translation: CSVAQGLNQPQHF.

Concerning this clonotype: A much larger clone sits a single nucleotide away, making a read error possible. The V and J genes are TRBV18 and TRBJ1-1; D gene uncertain. CDR3 length: 13 residues. The germline V gene encodes CDR1 KGHSH and CDR2 LQKENI. V was trimmed by 8 bases and J by 2 bases, leaving 12 bases between them. CDR3 in DNA: TGTGCCAGCAATGACGGGCGAAACACTGAAGCTTTCTTT. It is translated as CASNDGRNTEAFF.